Below, 24 T cell receptor beta chains from the same sample are listed, as sequenced in a study of shared clonotypes between healthy human individuals. Here immunoSEQ multiplex PCR was the method, and the copy in TCRdb shows in-frame clones only, minus some. This sample has 2 million to 2.5 million clones, with nearly 97% found just once. The sample taken for sequencing was naive CD4+ T cells sorted from blood. Subset specified: CD45RA+ positively selected. These TCRs come from a man between 18 and 29 years old in good health.

J is TRBJ2-7 and V is TRBV7-9, with a tentative D call TRBD1 (5 bases). There are 12 residues in the CDR3. The germline V gene encodes CDR1 SEHNR and CDR2 FQNEAQ (reference sequence). The CDR3 loop is CATGRRDYEQYF. The CDR3 DNA reads TGTGCAACTGGGCGCAGGGACTACGAGCAGTACTTC.

The gene calls are TRBV27 and TRBJ2-1, with 9 bases aligning to TRBD1. Germline CDR1 is MNHEY and CDR2 is SMNVEV (reference sequence). The V segment lost 4 bases and the J segment 7 bases; nucleotides outside the gene matches: 8. The CDR3 length is 15 residues. Here the CDR3 DNA reads TGTGCCAGCAGTTCACCAGGACAGGGGAAAAATGAGCAGTTCTTC. This encodes CASSSPGQGKNEQFF.

The chain is built from TRBV19 and TRBJ2-5; TRBD1 agrees at 9 bases. CDR3 length: 15 residues. In germline, CDR1 is LNHDA, CDR2 SQIVND (reference sequence). The trim removed 1 base at V and 5 bases at J, leaving 5 bases unmatched. CDR3 DNA sequence: TGTGCCAGTAGTATAGCGACAGGGGGGCCGGAGACCCAGTACTTC. Its protein product is CASSIATGGPETQYF.

The chain couples TRBV5-1 to TRBJ1-6; tentative D call: TRBD1 (5 bases). Trimming removed 0 bases from V and 7 bases from J, with 11 bases in between. CDR1 SGHRS and CDR2 YFSETQ come from the germline V gene. The CDR3 is 15 residues long. The DNA of the CDR3 is TGCGCCAGCAGCTTGGAGGGGATGCCAAATTCACCCCTCCACTTT. As protein: CASSLEGMPNSPLHF.

This chain links TRBV5-4 with TRBJ1-2; 8 bases map to TRBD1. V lost 4 bases and J lost 4; bases outside the gene matches: 6. CDR1 and CDR2 (germline): SGHNT, YYREEE (reference sequence). The CDR3 consists of 14 residues. The CDR3 region has the DNA TGTGCCAGCAGCCCCGGACAGGGTCTCTATGGCTACACCTTC. Translated, it gives CASSPGQGLYGYTF.

The rearrangement joins TRBV28 to TRBJ1-2; no clear D. V lost 2 bases and J lost 4, with 14 bases in between. This CDR3 spans 15 amino acids. Looked up from germline, CDR1 is MDHEN and CDR2 is SYDVKM. CDR3 in DNA: TGTGCCAGCAGTTTAGGCGAAATAGGAGGCTATGGCTACACCTTC. Translating gives CASSLGEIGGYGYTF.

There are a few counts of this clone. V gene TRBV4-1 combines with J gene TRBJ2-1; TRBD2 agrees at 9 bases. Germline CDR1 reads MGHRA; CDR2 reads YSYEKL. The trim removed 0 bases at V and 4 bases at J, leaving 7 bases unmatched. This CDR3 region has 17 residues. This CDR3 reads CASSQDVAGGYYNEQFF. CDR3 nucleotides: TGCGCCAGCAGCCAAGATGTTGCGGGGGGGTATTACAATGAGCAGTTCTTC.

Written as DNA, the CDR3 is TGCGCCAGCAGTTCCGGGACGGTATCTGGAAACACCATATATTTT. Its protein product is CASSSGTVSGNTIYF. The chain links TRBV10-2 to TRBJ1-3, with TRBD1 as a possible D gene (5 bases). From germline, CDR1 is WSHSY and CDR2 SAAADI. V was trimmed by 5 bases and J by 1 base, leaving 12 bases between them. This CDR3 region has 15 residues.

The chain combines TRBV5-1 with TRBJ2-5; possible D gene TRBD2, 5 bases. The CDR3 covers 15 residues. Trimming took off 0 bases at V and 5 bases at J, with 14 bases between the two ends. Germline V CDR1 and CDR2: SGHRS, YFSETQ. CDR3: CASSLVASLQETQYF. The DNA of the CDR3 is TGCGCCAGCAGCTTGGTGGCTAGCCTCCAGGAGACCCAGTACTTC.

A note on this clone: The same CDR3 also results from other DNA sequences found in this sample. The chain recombines TRBV30 with TRBJ1-5; D gene ambiguous. This CDR3 has 13 residues. The germline CDR1 and CDR2 sequences are GTSNPN and SVGIG (reference sequence). V was pared by 1 base and J by 4 bases, with 8 bases between. CDR3 sequence (DNA): TGTGCCTGGAGTGGAACGGCGAATCAGCCCCAGCATTTT. Its translation is CAWSGTANQPQHF.

J is TRBJ1-5 and V is TRBV4-1, with 8 bases identical to TRBD1. The length of the CDR3 is 15 residues. The germline CDR1 and CDR2 sequences are MGHRA and YSYEKL. Germline trimming cut 4 bases from V and 3 bases from J; bases unmatched to any gene: 5. The CDR3 nucleotides read TGCGCCAGCAGCCGTGGACAGGGCACCAATCAGCCCCAGCATTTT. Its translation: CASSRGQGTNQPQHF.

V and J are TRBV7-9 and TRBJ1-3; D is perhaps TRBD1 (5 bases). Looked up from germline, CDR1 is SEHNR and CDR2 is FQNEAQ (reference sequence). Trimming pared 5 bases from V and 0 bases from J, leaving 20 bases between. The CDR3 is made up of 18 amino acids. The DNA for the CDR3 is TGTGCCAGCAGCCTACGAGGGGACGCCACTGACTCTGGAAACACCATATATTTT. Protein: CASSLRGDATDSGNTIYF.

CDR3: CTSSPSGLAGDEQFF. CDR3 nucleotides: TGCACCAGCAGCCCGTCGGGACTAGCGGGAGATGAGCAGTTCTTC. The rearrangement links TRBV1 to TRBJ2-1; no DNA check was done on the table's D call, TRBD2. TRBV1 corresponds to a pseudogene. This CDR3 has 15 residues.

The chain recombines TRBV5-1 with TRBJ1-2; the D gene is possibly TRBD1 (6 bases). Trimming stripped 3 bases from V and 0 bases from J, with 12 bases between. This CDR3 spans 15 amino acids. CDR1 and CDR2 (germline): SGHRS, YFSETQ. Here the CDR3 DNA reads TGCGCCAGCAGCTCTATGCAGGGGCCTAACTATGGCTACACCTTC. Its protein is CASSSMQGPNYGYTF.

The rearrangement uses TRBV5-5 and TRBJ1-1, with D uncertain. Germline values: CDR1 SGHKS, CDR2 YYEKEE (reference sequence). The V and J ends lost 1 base and 1 base respectively, with 11 bases between them. The CDR3 contains 15 residues. The CDR3 nucleotides read TGTGCCAGCAGCTTGTTTGACCGATCGAACACTGAAGCTTTCTTT. This sequence encodes CASSLFDRSNTEAFF.

The V and J genes are TRBV5-4 and TRBJ1-6, with 7 nucleotides matching TRBD1. The V and J ends lost 4 bases and 8 bases, in that order; junction bases with no gene match: 9. Germline-derived CDR1 and CDR2 are SGHNT and YYREEE (reference sequence). The CDR3 runs 15 residues. This CDR3 reads CASSRDRATDSPLHF. The CDR3 nucleotides are TGTGCCAGCAGCCGCGACAGGGCGACCGATTCACCCCTCCACTTT.

The CDR3 loop is CASSLGNNNSPLHF. The CDR3, as DNA: TGTGCCAGCAGCCTTGGAAATAATAATTCACCCCTCCACTTT. V usage is TRBV7-2 and J usage is TRBJ1-6; no clear D gene. Germline values: CDR1 SGHTA, CDR2 FQGNSA. V was trimmed by 5 bases and J by 5 bases, leaving 10 bases between them. CDR3 length: 14 residues.

The rearrangement links TRBV19 to TRBJ2-5; D is possibly TRBD2 (6 bases). Germline assignment: CDR1 LNHDA and CDR2 SQIVND (reference sequence). CDR3 size: 15 residues. Trimming took 3 bases from V and 3 from J, leaving 14 bases between them. The CDR3 DNA reads as TGTGCCAGTAGTATCATCGTGGAGGGTAAAGAGACCCAGTACTTC. This sequence encodes CASSIIVEGKETQYF.

The chain is built from TRBV19 and TRBJ2-1, with 9 bases fitting TRBD2. The germline V gene has CDR1 LNHDA and CDR2 SQIVND (reference sequence). There are 18 residues in the CDR3. The V gene end was trimmed by 5 bases and the J gene end by 0 bases; junction bases not matched to a gene: 11. The CDR3, as DNA: TGTGCCAGTAGTCCGCACTTCACACTAGCGGGCTCCTACAATGAGCAGTTCTTC. This codes for CASSPHFTLAGSYNEQFF.

As concerns this clone: The sample contains more than one DNA sequence encoding this CDR3. V and J are TRBV7-6 and TRBJ1-5; D uncertain. Looked up from germline, CDR1 is SGHVS and CDR2 is FNYEAQ. Trimming left V 5 bases short and J 4 bases short, with 12 bases between. The CDR3 covers 14 residues. The CDR3, as DNA: TGTGCCAGCAGCCTATGGGAGGGAAATCAGCCCCAGCATTTT. Translation: CASSLWEGNQPQHF.

CDR3 sequence reads: CASSLTGETQYF. The CDR3 DNA reads as TGTGCCAGCAGCTTGACGGGAGAGACCCAGTACTTC. This chain links TRBV5-5 with TRBJ2-5; D gene unclear. Germline CDR1 and CDR2: SGHKS and YYEKEE (reference sequence). V was cut by 1 base and J by 4 bases, with 5 bases left in between. CDR3 length: 12 amino acids.

V gene TRBV5-1 combines with J gene TRBJ2-5; TRBD2 might be the D (6 bases). Trimming cost V 0 bases and J 5 bases, with 11 bases left between them. CDR3 length: 14 residues. Germline V CDR1 and CDR2: SGHRS, YFSETQ. CDR3 loop: CASSLAGLRETQYF. Here the CDR3 DNA reads TGCGCCAGCAGCTTGGCCGGACTACGGGAGACCCAGTACTTC.

This clone occurred a few times. This sample includes further DNA sequences coding for the same CDR3. The genes are TRBV10-3 and TRBJ1-6; TRBD1 aligns across 9 bases. Germline lookup yields CDR1 ENHRY and CDR2 SYGVKD. CDR3 size: 13 residues. V gave up 6 bases and J gave up 7 bases; unmatched junction bases: 1. CDR3 bases: TGTGCCATCAGCGGACAGGGGAATTCACCCCTCCACTTT. The encoded protein is CAISGQGNSPLHF.

The chain combines TRBV11-2 with TRBJ2-5, with 7 bases matching TRBD2. Germline CDR1 reads SGHAT; CDR2 reads FQNNGV. CDR3 length equals 15 residues. Germline trimming cut 5 bases from V and 4 bases from J; bases unmatched to any gene: 10. The CDR3 reads CASSTRTSSRETQYF. Written as DNA, the CDR3 is TGTGCCAGCAGCACCAGGACTAGTTCTAGAGAGACCCAGTACTTC. Supplemented by reference TRBV11-2 and TRBJ2-5, the full variable domain reads EAGVAQSPRYKIIEKRQSVAFWCNPISGHATLYWYQQILGQGPKLLIQFQNNGVVDDSQLPKDRFSAERLKGVDSTLKIQPAKLEDSAVYLCASSTRTSSRETQYFGPGTRLLVL.